Presented here are 23 T cell receptor beta chains from one specimen sequenced in a study of cytomegalovirus exposure and HLA in healthy donors. 60 Vbeta and 13 Jbeta primers were used in PCR. The assay was immunoSEQ multiplex PCR, and TCRdb's table has in-frame clones only and misses some. The data show 150,000 or so clones, roughly 70% seen once. Sequenced material: PBMCs. These TCRs come from a man aged 25 to 45 in good health and CMV-seronegative.

Note on this clone: Other DNA sequences in this sample translate to the same CDR3. This CDR3 reads CASSVDRQETQYF. The CDR3 DNA reads as TGTGCCAGCAGCGTAGATCGTCAAGAGACCCAGTACTTC. The V and J genes are TRBV9 and TRBJ2-5; D gene unclear. CDR3 length: 13 amino acids. Germline V lookup: CDR1 SGDLS, CDR2 YYNGEE. Trimming removed 0 bases at V and 2 bases at J, with 5 bases between.

The chain links TRBV6-6 to TRBJ2-1; 8 bases align to TRBD2. The V gene end was trimmed by 5 bases and the J gene end by 10 bases; junction bases not matched to a gene: 7. Germline V gene lookup returns CDR1 MNHNY and CDR2 SVGAGI (reference sequence). The CDR3 has 13 amino acids. CDR3 DNA sequence: TGTGCCAGCAGTCTCACTAGCGGAGGCGAGCAGTTCTTC. Translation gives CASSLTSGGEQFF.

This chain joins TRBV6-1 and TRBJ1-4; weak D call: TRBD1 (5 bases). V lost 6 bases, J lost 7 bases, and 15 bases lay in between. CDR3 length equals 14 residues. Germline lookup yields CDR1 MNHNS and CDR2 SASEGT. The CDR3 coding sequence is TGTGCCAGCAGGGGGGGGACCGGGGCTGAAAAACTGTTTTTT. Its translation is CASRGGTGAEKLFF.

The chain has TRBV28 and TRBJ1-1, with D possibly TRBD1 on 5 matching bases. The CDR3 consists of 13 residues. V was clipped by 1 base and J by 7 bases, with 10 bases between them. CDR1 MDHEN and CDR2 SYDVKM come from the germline V gene. CDR3 DNA: TGTGCCAGCAGTTTATATGGGGCAGATGAAGCTTTCTTT. Translating gives CASSLYGADEAFF.

The rearrangement uses TRBV7-2 and TRBJ1-2, with D perhaps matching TRBD1 (5 bases). V was shortened by 5 bases and J by 6 bases, with 19 bases between the two germline ends. There are 15 residues in the CDR3. The germline V gene has CDR1 SGHTA and CDR2 FQGNSA. The CDR3 loop reads CASSPRSGREDGYTF. The DNA of the CDR3 is TGTGCCAGCAGCCCGCGTAGCGGCAGGGAGGATGGCTACACCTTC.

The chain uses TRBV15 and TRBJ2-5, with TRBD1 identical over 11 bases. The J call is in doubt because the DNA end fits TRBJ2-7 better. In germline, CDR1 is LNHNV, CDR2 YYDKDF (reference sequence). The CDR3 runs to 15 residues. CDR3 sequence: CATSEGQGGSYEQYF. For the CDR3, the DNA is TGTGCCACCAGCGAGGGACAGGGGGGATCCTACGAGCAGTACTTC.

The chain uses TRBV19 and TRBJ1-2; tentatively, D is TRBD1 (5 bases). Between the trimmed V and J ends, which lost 0 bases and 3 bases, there was a span of 8 bases. This CDR3 region has 14 residues. The germline V gene has CDR1 LNHDA and CDR2 SQIVND (reference sequence). The CDR3 sequence: CASSIDGADYGYTF. In DNA, the CDR3 is TGTGCCAGTAGTATAGATGGGGCAGACTATGGCTACACCTTC.

The rearrangement joins TRBV18 to TRBJ2-2; no clear D. The CDR3 length is 15 residues. Germline V CDR1 and CDR2: KGHSH, LQKENI. V lost 1 base, J lost 1 base, and 7 bases lay in between. The CDR3 DNA sequence: TGTGCCAGCTCACCACTCGACTTGAACACCGGGGAGCTGTTTTTT. Translation gives CASSPLDLNTGELFF. The complete variable domain, with remaining parts taken from reference TRBV18 and TRBJ2-2, reads NAGVMQNPRHLVRRRGQEARLRCSPMKGHSHVYWYRQLPEEGLKFMVYLQKENIIDESGMPKERFSAEFPKEGPSILRIQQVVRGDSAAYFCASSPLDLNTGELFFGEGSRLTVL.

V gene TRBV4-1 combines with J gene TRBJ2-5; possibly TRBD2 for D (5 bases). Per germline, CDR1 MGHRA and CDR2 YSYEKL. CDR3 size: 13 residues. V lost 5 bases and J 3 bases, leaving 10 bases between the germline ends. The CDR3 loop is CASSGRREETQYF. Here the CDR3 DNA reads TGCGCCAGCAGCGGGAGAAGGGAAGAGACCCAGTACTTC.

V is TRBV6-6 and J is TRBJ1-4; weak D call: TRBD1 (5 bases). Trimming removed 6 bases at V and 8 bases at J, with 10 bases between. Looked up from germline, CDR1 is MNHNY and CDR2 is SVGAGI (reference sequence). This CDR3 has 12 residues. CDR3 sequence reads: CASSRKGEKLFF. CDR3 bases: TGTGCCAGCAGCCGCAAGGGGGAAAAACTGTTTTTT.

The V call is TRBV9, the J call TRBJ2-2, with 11 bases aligning to TRBD1. The CDR3 spans 16 residues. Germline CDR1 is SGDLS and CDR2 is YYNGEE. V trimming: 6 bases; J trimming: 1 base; junction bases outside the gene matches: 5. CDR3 region: CASTPGTGGNTGELFF. In DNA, the CDR3 is TGTGCCAGCACCCCCGGGACAGGGGGGAACACCGGGGAGCTGTTTTTT.

The chain uses TRBV2 and TRBJ2-3; TRBD1 matches at 7 bases. The length of the CDR3 is 15 residues. Germline V gene lookup returns CDR1 SNHLY and CDR2 FYNNEI. V shed 3 bases, J shed 1 base, and the junction held 4 bases outside the gene matches. The CDR3, as DNA: TGTGCCAGCAGTGACCGGGACAGCCGCACAGATACGCAGTATTTT. This codes for CASSDRDSRTDTQYF.

J is TRBJ2-7 and V is TRBV5-6; TRBD1 is a possible D gene (5 bases). Germline V gene sequence: CDR1 SGHDT, CDR2 YYEEEE. Between the trimmed V and J ends, which lost 7 bases and 3 bases, there was a span of 14 bases. The CDR3 extends over 13 amino acids. The CDR3 DNA follows: TGTGCCAGCCGACGACAGCCCAGCTACGAGCAGTACTTC. Translated, it gives CASRRQPSYEQYF.

In its sample, this clone was seen once. The chain links TRBV2 to TRBJ2-5, with 9 bases aligning to TRBD1. The junction had 2 bases not matched to a gene; V was cut back by 6 bases and J by 3 bases. The CDR3 has 13 residues. Germline V gene sequence: CDR1 SNHLY, CDR2 FYNNEI. CDR3 bases: TGTGCCAGCAGCGGACAGGGGAAAGAGACCCAGTACTTC. This codes for CASSGQGKETQYF.

This sequence joins TRBV9 and TRBJ2-2; 8 bases line up with TRBD1. Germline-derived CDR1 and CDR2 are SGDLS and YYNGEE. J was trimmed by 7 bases and V by 0 bases; bases with no gene match: 5. The CDR3 extends over 15 amino acids. Written as DNA, the CDR3 is TGTGCCAGCAGCGTAGCTCCACAGGGGGACGGGGAGCTGTTTTTT. As protein: CASSVAPQGDGELFF.

The chain uses TRBV5-1 and TRBJ2-1, with 10 bases fitting TRBD2. There are 15 residues in the CDR3. CDR1 and CDR2 (germline): SGHRS, YFSETQ. After removal of 4 bases from V and 3 bases from J, the junction contained 4 bases not matched to a gene. CDR3 sequence (DNA): TGCGCCAGCAGCGTCGGACTAGCGGACTACAATGAGCAGTTCTTC. Protein: CASSVGLADYNEQFF. Full variable domain (outside the CDR3, taken from reference TRBV5-1 and TRBJ2-1): KAGVTQTPRYLIKTRGQQVTLSCSPISGHRSVSWYQQTPGQGLQFLFEYFSETQRNKGNFPGRFSGRQFSNSRSEMNVSTLELGDSALYLCASSVGLADYNEQFFGPGTRLTVL.

J is TRBJ2-3 and V is TRBV2; D is unresolved. The CDR3 consists of 12 residues. Between the trimmed V and J ends, which lost 6 bases and 4 bases, there was a span of 8 bases. Germline V gene sequence: CDR1 SNHLY, CDR2 FYNNEI. For the CDR3, the DNA is TGTGCCAGCAGGTTTACGGCAGATACGCAGTATTTT. It codes for CASRFTADTQYF.

In DNA, the CDR3 is TGTGCCAGCAGCCCCCAGACCGGGACAAACATTGAGCAGTTCTTC. Its translation is CASSPQTGTNIEQFF. The rearrangement links TRBV9 to TRBJ2-1; TRBD1 is a possible D gene (6 bases). V gave up 4 bases and J gave up 9 bases, with 20 bases separating them. CDR3 length equals 15 residues. CDR1 SGDLS and CDR2 YYNGEE come from the germline V gene.

The genes are TRBV5-6 and TRBJ2-7; D unclear. The CDR3 spans 15 residues. Germline CDR1 is SGHDT and CDR2 is YYEEEE. Trimming removed 4 bases from V and 5 bases from J, with 19 bases in between. The CDR3: CASSPAVERTNEQYF. The DNA for the CDR3 is TGTGCCAGCAGCCCTGCCGTCGAGCGAACTAACGAGCAGTACTTC.

This clone was detected only a few times. V is TRBV28 and J is TRBJ1-1, with D hard to call. CDR1 is MDHEN and CDR2 is SYDVKM in the germline V gene. V lost 6 bases, J lost 4 bases, and 15 bases lay in between. This CDR3 region has 14 residues. The CDR3 loop is CASSQEAGSTEAFF. CDR3 in DNA: TGTGCCAGCAGCCAAGAGGCGGGGAGCACTGAAGCTTTCTTT.

This clone turned up a few times. The rearrangement joins TRBV6-1 to TRBJ2-7; the match to TRBD1 covers 11 bases. Germline CDR1 is MNHNS and CDR2 is SASEGT. The V and J ends lost 3 bases and 6 bases, in that order; junction bases with no gene match: 7. The CDR3 has 15 residues. CDR3: CASSDHSGTGGEQYF. CDR3 nucleotide sequence: TGTGCCAGCAGTGACCACTCCGGGACAGGGGGCGAGCAGTACTTC.

The rearrangement links TRBV7-3 to TRBJ2-3; 8 nucleotides line up with TRBD2. With 2 bases clipped from V and 2 bases from J, the junction kept 3 bases outside the gene matches. Germline V gene lookup returns CDR1 SGHTA and CDR2 FQGTGA. This CDR3 has 15 amino acids. The CDR3 DNA reads as TGTGCCAGCAGCTTACGGGGGGGCCCCACAGATACGCAGTATTTT. Translated, it gives CASSLRGGPTDTQYF.

The chain recombines TRBV2 with TRBJ1-5; TRBD1 might be the D (6 bases). V dropped 3 bases and J dropped 9 bases, with 18 bases sitting between them. This CDR3 is 15 amino acids long. Germline V gene data show CDR1 as SNHLY and CDR2 as FYNNEI. CDR3 sequence: CASSEDSPSLRPQHF. The CDR3 DNA reads TGTGCCAGCAGTGAGGACAGCCCCTCGCTCAGGCCCCAGCATTTT.